These 10 T cell receptor beta chains originate from one sample sequenced in a study of blood T cell repertoires in COVID-19. TCRdb's copy holds only in-frame clones and misses some; the assay was immunoSEQ multiplex PCR. The sample consists of around 150,000 clones, around 89% of them appearing once. Sequencing input: PBMCs or T cells enriched from blood (not recorded which). The receptor source for this set is a woman between 45 and 60 years old who had recovered from COVID-19.

This chain uses TRBV7-7 with TRBJ2-5; D is possibly TRBD1 (5 bases). Germline CDR1 SSHAT, CDR2 FNYEAQ (reference sequence). This CDR3 region has 16 residues. V gave up 3 bases and J gave up 5 bases, with 19 bases separating them. Here the CDR3 reads CASSLRGRGPNETQYF. The CDR3 nucleotides read TGTGCCAGCAGCTTGAGAGGAAGGGGCCCAAACGAGACCCAGTACTTC.

The chain is built from TRBV14 and TRBJ2-1, with 7 nucleotides matching TRBD2. The CDR3 is made up of 16 amino acids. Trimming cost V 4 bases and J 6 bases; bases outside gene matches: 12. CDR1 SGHDN and CDR2 FVKESK come from the germline V gene. CDR3 in amino acids: CASSPRLKRGLNEQFF. In DNA form, the CDR3 reads TGTGCCAGCAGCCCGCGACTAAAGCGGGGACTCAATGAGCAGTTCTTC. The full variable domain, completed using reference TRBV14 and TRBJ2-1, is EAGVTQFPSHSVIEKGQTVTLRCDPISGHDNLYWYRRVMGKEIKFLLHFVKESKQDESGMPNNRFLAERTGGTYSTLKVQPAELEDSGVYFCASSPRLKRGLNEQFFGPGTRLTVL.

The chain links TRBV11-2 to TRBJ2-2; maybe TRBD1 (5 bases). The CDR3 is 16 amino acids. The germline V gene encodes CDR1 SGHAT and CDR2 FQNNGV. Trimming removed 5 bases from V and 4 bases from J, with 17 bases in between. CDR3 DNA sequence: TGTGCCAGCAGCCCAACCGCAGGGATGGGCACCGGGGAGCTGTTTTTT. Residues: CASSPTAGMGTGELFF.

The rearrangement joins TRBV6-5 to TRBJ1-5, with D perhaps matching TRBD1 (5 bases). CDR1 is MNHEY and CDR2 is SVGAGI in the germline V gene. Trimming pared 6 bases from V and 4 bases from J, leaving 10 bases between. The CDR3 is 13 residues long. The DNA of the CDR3 is TGTGCCAGCAGCTACGACAGAAATCAGCCCCAGCATTTT. It yields the protein CASSYDRNQPQHF.

The rearrangement joins TRBV5-5 to TRBJ2-7; D gene ambiguous. Looked up from germline, CDR1 is SGHKS and CDR2 is YYEKEE (reference sequence). V was clipped by 1 base and J by 2 bases, with 10 bases between them. CDR3 length: 14 amino acids. CDR3 nucleotides: TGTGCCAGCAGCTTGAACGTTGCGACCTACGAGCAGTACTTC. Residues: CASSLNVATYEQYF.

J is TRBJ2-3 and V is TRBV6-1; TRBD2 matches at 7 bases. Germline V gene sequence: CDR1 MNHNS, CDR2 SASEGT. This CDR3 region has 16 residues. V dropped 3 bases and J dropped 0; count of bases not matched to a gene: 6. The CDR3 sequence: CASSDPAGPSTDTQYF. CDR3 nucleotides: TGTGCCAGCAGTGACCCAGCGGGGCCCAGCACAGATACGCAGTATTTT.

The rearrangement uses TRBV6-5 and TRBJ2-7; a weak D match, TRBD2 (6 bases). This CDR3 has 12 amino acids. Deletions cut 8 bases from V and 3 bases from J, with 11 bases between. Germline V lookup: CDR1 MNHEY, CDR2 SVGAGI. CDR3 nucleotides: TGTGCCAGCCGGTCCGGGAGCTACGAGCAGTACTTC. Translating gives CASRSGSYEQYF.

This sequence joins TRBV24-1 and TRBJ2-3; D possibly corresponds to TRBD1 (6 bases). Germline loops: CDR1 KGHDR, CDR2 SFDVKD. This CDR3 is built from 15 residues. V was cut by 4 bases and J by 1 base, with 11 bases left in between. CDR3 in DNA: TGTGCCACCAGTGACCCCACAGGGCGCACAGATACGCAGTATTTT. Amino acids: CATSDPTGRTDTQYF.

The chain carries TRBV5-4 and TRBJ1-1; unclear D gene. V lost 0 bases to trimming and J lost 8 bases, with 14 bases between them. The CDR3 is 14 residues long. From germline, CDR1 is SGHNT and CDR2 YYREEE (reference sequence). CDR3 bases: TGTGCCAGCAGCTTGGTCGAGACAATGGCCGAAGCTTTCTTT. Translated: CASSLVETMAEAFF.

J is TRBJ2-3 and V is TRBV7-2, with 15 bases fitting TRBD2. V shed 4 bases, J shed 6 bases, and the junction held 2 bases outside the gene matches. Germline lookup yields CDR1 SGHTA and CDR2 FQGNSA. This CDR3 comprises 15 residues. The CDR3: CASSSGTSGGDTQYF. The CDR3, as DNA: TGTGCCAGCAGCTCAGGGACTAGCGGGGGGGATACGCAGTATTTT.